This T cell receptor (beta chain) derives from a study of beta chain features in type 1 diabetes. This clone has a handful of counts. Its antigen remains unidentified. V was clipped by 0 bases and J by 3 bases; unmatched bases: 6. CDR3 length: 16 residues. Germline-derived CDR1 and CDR2 are SGHVS and FQNEAQ. Every bit of the isolated RNA underwent reverse transcription, so sequencing read expressed TCRB transcripts. Repertoires were generated with immunoSEQ multiplex PCR, while TCRdb's copy carries only in-frame clones and drops some. This table holds about 620,000 clones, around a sixth found once. One heparinised draw of blood, averaging around 120 mL, came from each donor. General study findings and limits: Whatever favoring of shorter templates PCR might show would apply equally to patients and controls. Cells expressing TCR highly could be over-represented by cDNA sequencing.

This receptor was identified in a man aged 18-30 years in good health. This sequence joins TRBV7-8 and TRBJ2-7; 9 bases agree with TRBD1. The specimen was naive CD4+ T cells from blood. CDR3 in DNA: TGTGCCAGCAGCTTAGCCGGGACAGGGCCTTACTACGAGCAGTACTTC. Its translation is CASSLAGTGPYYEQYF. Full variable domain (missing parts from reference TRBV7-8 and TRBJ2-7): GAGVSQSPRYKVAKRGQDVALRCDPISGHVSLFWYQQALGQGPEFLTYFQNEAQLDKSGLPSDRFFAERPEGSVSTLKIQRTQQEDSAVYLCASSLAGTGPYYEQYFGPGTRLTVT.